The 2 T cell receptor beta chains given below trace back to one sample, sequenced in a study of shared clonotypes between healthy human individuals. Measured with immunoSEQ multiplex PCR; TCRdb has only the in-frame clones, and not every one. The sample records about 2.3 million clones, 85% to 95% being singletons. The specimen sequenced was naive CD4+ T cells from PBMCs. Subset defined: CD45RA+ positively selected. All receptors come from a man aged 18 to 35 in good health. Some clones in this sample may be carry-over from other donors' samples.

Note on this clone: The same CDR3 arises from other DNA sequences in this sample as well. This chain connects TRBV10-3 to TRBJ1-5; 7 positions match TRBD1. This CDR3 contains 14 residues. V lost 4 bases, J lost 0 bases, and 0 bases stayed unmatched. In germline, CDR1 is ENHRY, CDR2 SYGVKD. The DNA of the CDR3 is TGTGCCATCAGTGGACAGGGTAGCAATCAGCCCCAGCATTTT. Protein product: CAISGQGSNQPQHF.

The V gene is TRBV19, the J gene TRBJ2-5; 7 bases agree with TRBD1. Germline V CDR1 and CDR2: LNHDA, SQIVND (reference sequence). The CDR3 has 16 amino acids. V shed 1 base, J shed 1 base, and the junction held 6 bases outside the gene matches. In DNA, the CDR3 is TGTGCCAGTAGTATAGTGCCGGGGACAGTCCAAGAGACCCAGTACTTC. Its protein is CASSIVPGTVQETQYF.